These T cell receptor beta chains were read from a single sample in a study of blood T cell repertoires in COVID-19. Libraries were prepared by immunoSEQ multiplex PCR; TCRdb keeps only in-frame clonotypes and omits some of them. The repertoire has about 200,000 clones, about nine tenths of them found once; the top ten carry 2% to 2.5%. The sequenced sample was peripheral blood. Receptors were obtained from a woman in her fifties or sixties with acute or convalescent COVID-19. Each CDR3 is given with its conserved first and last residue. Each record gives: clone size, V gene, D gene, J gene, CDR3 DNA, CDR3 protein. The D gene is left open where the match is weak. Size is stated for part of the rows, as once, few or many counts, or as a class when the clone is expanded.

>NA|TRBV6-2/TRBV6-3|TRBD1|TRBJ2-7
TGTGCCAGCAGTTCCTGGTCACAGGGGGGTTCCTACGAGCAGTACTTC
CASSSWSQGGSYEQYF
>NA|TRBV7-2|NA|TRBJ2-7
TGTGCCAGCAGCTTAGCCCCAGGGCAGGGGACCTACGTGCAGTACTTC
CASSLAPGQGTYVQYF
>few|TRBV6-1|NA|TRBJ1-5
TGTGCCAGCAGTGAAACGAGGGTAAATCAGCCCCAGCATTTT
CASSETRVNQPQHF
>NA|TRBV5-1|NA|TRBJ1-1
TGCGCCAGCAGCTTGAATGAGGGCCTGAACACTGAAGCTTTCTTT
CASSLNEGLNTEAFF
>once|TRBV6-5|TRBD1|TRBJ2-7
TGTGCCAGCAGTTGGACAGGGGTGGAAGAGCAGTACTTC
CASSWTGVEEQYF
>NA|TRBV7-2|NA|TRBJ2-3
TGTGCCAGCAGCTGGAGACTCCTCACAGATACGCAGTATTTT
CASSWRLLTDTQYF
>few|TRBV10-3|NA|TRBJ1-6
TGTGCCACAGGCCTCGAACAAGGGGATAATTCACCCCTCCACTTT
CATGLEQGDNSPLHF
>NA|TRBV19|TRBD1|TRBJ2-6
TGTGCCAGTAGATCTCTCGGGACAGAAGGGGCCAACGTCCTGACTTTC
CASRSLGTEGANVLTF
>NA|TRBV6-2/TRBV6-3|TRBD2|TRBJ2-7
TGTGCCAGCAGTTACCAAATGAGACTAGCGGAGGACTACGAGCAGTACTTC
CASSYQMRLAEDYEQYF
>NA|TRBV25-1|NA|TRBJ1-2
TGTGCCAGCAGCGATAGTGTTAACTATGGCTACACCTTC
CASSDSVNYGYTF
>few|TRBV19|NA|TRBJ2-7
TGTGCCAGTAGTACTCCGGGACTTAGTGTCTACGAGCAGTACTTC
CASSTPGLSVYEQYF
>NA|TRBV9|NA|TRBJ1-1
TGTGCCAGCAGCGTAGACGGAGGGGAGGGCACTGAAGCTTTCTTT
CASSVDGGEGTEAFF
>NA|TRBV7-2|NA|TRBJ2-5
TGTGCCAGCAGCTTAGCCGCAGAGGCACAAGAGACCCAGTACTTC
CASSLAAEAQETQYF
>NA|TRBV7-9|TRBD1|TRBJ1-5
TGTGCCAGCAGCTTAGCGGGACAGGGGGGTCAGCCCCAGCATTTT
CASSLAGQGGQPQHF
>NA|TRBV20-1|NA|TRBJ2-7
TGCAGTGCTATTCCCGGCGGACTCCAGTACTTC
CSAIPGGLQYF
>NA|TRBV5-1|NA|TRBJ1-1
TGCGCCAGCAGCTTCCAGGTAGGGAACACTGAAGCTTTCTTT
CASSFQVGNTEAFF
>NA|TRBV13|TRBD1|TRBJ1-6
TGTGCCAGCAGCTTAGGGGTAAAGAGACAGGGGCTTCTACCCCTCCACTTT
CASSLGVKRQGLLPLHF
>NA|TRBV6-2/TRBV6-3|NA|TRBJ1-1
TGTGCCAGCAGCACCGAGAAGAACACTGAAGCTTTCTTT
CASSTEKNTEAFF
>NA|TRBV10-3|TRBD1|TRBJ1-1
TGTGCCATCAGTGCAGGGGGCACTGAAGCCTTCTTT
CAISAGGTEAFF
>NA|TRBV5-1|TRBD1|TRBJ2-7
TGCGCCAGCAGCTTGCAGGGGGCTAGCGAGCAGTACTTC
CASSLQGASEQYF
>NA|TRBV25-1|TRBD1|TRBJ2-2
TGTGCCAGCAGGGGCGGACAGGTCTCAGGGGAGCTGTTTTTT
CASRGGQVSGELFF
>once|TRBV5-4|TRBD2|TRBJ2-7
TGTGCCAGCAGTCGTGGTGGGACTAGCGGGACCTACGAGCAGTACTTC
CASSRGGTSGTYEQYF
>NA|TRBV5-6|NA|TRBJ1-2
TGTGCCAGCAGCTCGAACTATGGCTACACCTTC
CASSSNYGYTF
>NA|TRBV30|TRBD1|TRBJ2-7
TGTGCCTGGAGTGCCCGACAGGGGGTTTCGTCCTACGAGCAGTACTTC
CAWSARQGVSSYEQYF
>NA|TRBV27|NA|TRBJ1-5
TGTGCCAGCAGTTTACGAGCTAGCAATCAGCCCCAGCATTTT
CASSLRASNQPQHF
>few|TRBV3-1/TRBV3-2|TRBD2|TRBJ2-5
TGTGCCAGCAGTTATAGCGGGGGCTGGTCAGAGACCCAGTACTTC
CASSYSGGWSETQYF
>NA|TRBV7-2|TRBD1|TRBJ1-3
TGTGCCAGCAGCTTAGATCCAGGGGGCGCCTCTGGAAACACCATATATTTT
CASSLDPGGASGNTIYF
>once|TRBV5-1|NA|TRBJ1-2
TGCGCCAGCAGCCCAGGGTCCCTCAATATTGGCTACACCTTC
CASSPGSLNIGYTF
>NA|TRBV5-1|TRBD1|TRBJ2-7
TGCGCCAGCAGCTTGGGACAGGGGCGAACCTACGAGCAGTACTTC
CASSLGQGRTYEQYF